Shown below are 12 T cell receptor beta chains from a single sample sequenced in a study of regulatory T cells in long-lasting Graves disease. iRepertoire HTBI primers and Arm-PCR of CDR3 regions built TCR beta libraries. TCRdb analysed the multiplex PCR reads with MiXCR anew, one entry per CDR3 protein. The data show around 400,000 distinct CDR3 sequences, 15% seen once. Described time point: newly diagnosed GD, antithyroid drugs for less than 3 months. After RNA was extracted from PBMCs, the TCR library was made from it. The same data also went into a second study, on T cells in Graves' hyperthyroidism and ophthalmopathy.

The sequenced sample was peripheral blood mononuclear cells (PBMCs), obtained at new diagnosis, from a patient treated with antithyroid drugs. All receptors derive from a woman in her 40s with Graves disease.

The CDR3 DNA is TGTGCCAGCAGTTTTGGAGTAGGGGCCAATGAGCAGTTCTTC. This sequence encodes CASSFGVGANEQFF. The chain carries TRBV12-3 or TRBV12-4 and TRBJ2-1, with D tentatively TRBD1 (5 bases). CDR3 length equals 14 residues. Trimming stripped 3 bases from V and 6 bases from J, with 12 bases between.

V is TRBV4-1 and J is TRBJ2-1, with a possible D match to TRBD1 (6 bases). Germline V gives CDR1 MGHRA, CDR2 YSYEKL. The CDR3 consists of 15 residues. The ends were cut back, 4 bases at V and 8 bases at J, with 18 bases in the middle. CDR3: CASSPPGTYGDEQFF. The CDR3 bases are TGCGCCAGCAGCCCCCCGGGGACATATGGCGATGAGCAGTTCTTC.

The chain recombines TRBV20-1 with TRBJ1-1; TRBD1 aligns across 9 bases. Germline assignment: CDR1 DFQATT and CDR2 SNEGSKA (reference sequence). The CDR3 runs 15 residues. Unmatched junction bases numbered 12, after V lost 6 bases and J lost 4 bases. CDR3 DNA: TGCAGTGCGACCGGGACAGGGATTGGTAGCACTGAAGCTTTCTTT. Translating gives CSATGTGIGSTEAFF.

This clonotype was detected many times. This chain uses TRBV29-1 with TRBJ1-4, with D unresolved. Germline values: CDR1 SQVTM, CDR2 ANQGSEA. Trimming removed 6 bases from V and 2 bases from J, with 10 bases in between. The CDR3 extends over 13 amino acids. CDR3 coding DNA: TGCAGCGTGCAGCGGTGGACTAATGAAAAACTGTTTTTT. This translates into CSVQRWTNEKLFF. Supplemented by reference TRBV29-1 and TRBJ1-4, the full variable domain reads SAVISQKPSRDICQRGTSLTIQCQVDSQVTMMFWYRQQPGQSLTLIATANQGSEATYESGFVIDKFPISRPNLTFSTLTVSNMSPEDSSIYLCSVQRWTNEKLFFGSGTQLSVL.

This clonotype was picked up many times. The chain uses TRBV19 and TRBJ2-5; the D is unclear. V was cut by 5 bases and J by 1 base, with 11 bases left in between. CDR1 is LNHDA, CDR2 SQIVND, per germline (reference sequence). There are 14 residues in the CDR3. The chain's CDR3 is CASSVAVLQETQYF. The CDR3 region has the DNA TGTGCCAGTAGTGTGGCAGTACTCCAAGAGACCCAGTACTTC. The variable domain in full, completed from reference TRBV19 and TRBJ2-5, reads DGGITQSPKYLFRKEGQNVTLSCEQNLNHDAMYWYRQDPGQGLRLIYYSQIVNDFQKGDIAEGYSVSREKKESFPLTVTSAQKNPTAFYLCASSVAVLQETQYFGPGTRLLVL.

This clonotype was counted only a few times. V gene TRBV9 combines with J gene TRBJ2-5; TRBD1 aligns across 7 bases. Germline CDR1 SGDLS, CDR2 YYNGEE. V was clipped by 2 bases and J by 3 bases; unmatched bases: 7. This CDR3 is built from 15 residues. CDR3 nucleotide sequence: TGTGCCAGCAGCGTGACCGGGACAGTCAAAGAGACCCAGTACTTC. Its protein product is CASSVTGTVKETQYF. Drawing the rest from reference TRBV9 and TRBJ2-5, the complete variable domain is DSGVTQTPKHLITATGQRVTLRCSPRSGDLSVYWYQQSLDQGLQFLIQYYNGEERAKGNILERFSAQQFPDLHSELNLSSLELGDSALYFCASSVTGTVKETQYFGPGTRLLVL.

This clonotype appeared many times. This chain joins TRBV11-2 and TRBJ2-3; the match to TRBD2 covers 8 bases. V dropped 5 bases and J dropped 4; count of bases not matched to a gene: 8. Germline V gene data show CDR1 as SGHAT and CDR2 as FQNNGV. This CDR3 contains 15 residues. Here the CDR3 DNA reads TGTGCCAGCAGCCGAAGCGGGAGCGGCTCAGATACGCAGTATTTT. This sequence encodes CASSRSGSGSDTQYF.

The V call is TRBV12-3 or TRBV12-4, the J call TRBJ1-1; 7 bases agree with TRBD1. J was trimmed by 0 bases and V by 4 bases; bases with no gene match: 11. The CDR3 loop spans 17 amino acids. The CDR3 is CASSSGDRQIMNTEAFF. DNA of the CDR3: TGTGCCAGCAGTTCAGGGGACAGACAGATCATGAACACTGAAGCTTTCTTT.

In its sample, this clonotype was seen a few times. V and J are TRBV19 and TRBJ1-1; TRBD1 is a possible D gene (5 bases). Trimming left V 6 bases short and J 1 base short, with 15 bases between. The CDR3 runs to 15 residues. The germline V gene encodes CDR1 LNHDA and CDR2 SQIVND (reference sequence). CDR3 sequence reads: CASRNYWGENTEAFF. CDR3 bases: TGTGCCAGTAGGAACTACTGGGGGGAGAACACTGAAGCTTTCTTT.

This clonotype appeared a few times. The V gene is TRBV7-2, the J gene TRBJ1-6, with D hard to call. V shed 1 base and J shed 10 bases, with 5 bases lying between them. This CDR3 is built from 12 residues. Germline CDR1 reads SGHTA; CDR2 reads FQGNSA. CDR3 protein: CASSLGPSPLHF. The CDR3 DNA follows: TGTGCCAGCAGCTTAGGTCCCTCACCCCTCCACTTT.

This clonotype was recorded at least ten times. V usage is TRBV6-2 or TRBV6-3 and J usage is TRBJ2-5, with D maybe TRBD2 (5 bases). This CDR3 is 16 amino acids long. Trimming cost V 4 bases and J 0 bases, with 15 bases left between them. In germline, CDR1 is MNHEY, CDR2 SVGEGT. The CDR3 is CASSWTGKRDQETQYF. CDR3 DNA sequence: TGTGCCAGCAGTTGGACGGGAAAAAGGGACCAAGAGACCCAGTACTTC.

The table lists this clonotype with a few counts. The genes are TRBV5-1 and TRBJ2-4; TRBD2 matches at 9 bases. In germline, CDR1 is SGHRS, CDR2 YFSETQ. V was clipped by 4 bases and J by 5 bases; unmatched bases: 10. The CDR3 loop spans 16 amino acids. CDR3 DNA: TGCGCCAGCAGCCCCGGACTAGCGATTTACCAAAACATTCAGTACTTC. Its protein is CASSPGLAIYQNIQYF.